This T cell receptor (beta chain) was sequenced for a study of blood T cell repertoires in COVID-19. Across the whole study: Spain, Italy and the United States supplied samples that represented acute and convalescent COVID-19. The cDNA or gDNA used as material had been derived from T cells, B-cell-depleted T cells, or PBMCs.

Under the authors' procedure: How many nucleated cells were present was estimated from reference gene primer amplification. Clones were sequenced by immunoSEQ multiplex PCR, and TCRdb holds only the in-frame ones, with some missing. V, J and clone size reflect that table, while D and trimming were determined from the DNA. Of 200,000 to 250,000 clones detected, roughly 80% appear once; the ten largest clones hold about 1.7%. There are 16 residues in the CDR3. The V gene lost 1 base and the J gene lost 4 bases, with 16 bases spanning the gap. Germline V lookup: CDR1 SGHKS, CDR2 YYEKEE (reference sequence).

This chain connects TRBV5-5 to TRBJ2-3; no reliable D call. The TCR originated in a man aged 55-75 years who had recovered from COVID-19. The specimen was PBMCs or T cells enriched from blood (not recorded which). The CDR3 sequence is CASSLSTRPLPDTQYF. The DNA for the CDR3 is TGTGCCAGCAGCTTGTCTACCCGTCCCCTCCCAGATACGCAGTATTTT.